The present TCR beta chain was sequenced within a study of Graves' ophthalmopathy and Graves' hyperthyroidism. Disease in donors with ophthalmopathy had moderate-to-severe activity, CAS ≥3, NOSPECS ≥4 and under 3 months' duration. PBMCs were obtained from roughly 9.7 ml of fresh peripheral blood. Germline V gives CDR1 SNHLY, CDR2 FYNNEI. The ends lost 2 bases at V and 8 bases at J; junction bases unmatched: 5. The CDR3 has 13 residues. This clonotype has only a few counts. From RNA, the CDR3 regions of TCR beta chains were amplified and sequenced. RT-PCR was first run with HTBI primers, then multiplex PCR in a second round. TCRdb processed the multiplex PCR reads anew with MiXCR; each CDR3 protein has one entry. The sample lists almost 750,000 distinct CDR3 sequences, roughly 40% seen once, with approximately 43% in the top ten.

Sequencing was done on a sample of peripheral blood. The chain uses TRBV2 and TRBJ1-1, with 7 bases that match TRBD1. The receptor comes from an adult man with Graves' ophthalmopathy. CDR3 loop: CASSERGRGEAFF. CDR3 nucleotide sequence: TGTGCCAGCAGTGAAAGGGGCAGGGGGGAAGCTTTCTTT.